A selection of T cell receptor beta chains follows, all from one sample in a study of T cell responses to AZD1222 COVID-19 vaccine. Repertoires were generated with immunoSEQ multiplex PCR, while TCRdb's copy carries only in-frame clones and drops some. Among 110,000 or so clones listed, approximately 85% were seen once. This specimen was peripheral blood, taken on day 0 of AZD1222 vaccination. These receptors all come from an adult in good health. The conserved cysteine and the conserved F or W are not part of the CDR3 here. Not every row has a clone size; where given, it reads once, few, many or a size class.

abundance	j_gene	v_gene	CDR3aa
NA	TRBJ2-2	TRBV24-1	ATSDKGRDTGELF
NA	TRBJ1-5	TRBV6-5	ASRHSNQPQH
few	TRBJ2-7	TRBV19	ASSIDETTSYEQY
few	TRBJ2-7	TRBV14	ASSQGLYEQY
few	TRBJ1-4	TRBV28	ASAQLVYEKLF
NA	TRBJ1-1	TRBV18	ASSRDRENTEAF
NA	TRBJ2-3	TRBV11-3	ASSSSLGGRTDTQY
NA	TRBJ1-1	TRBV12-5	ASGPVLNTEAF
once	TRBJ2-1	TRBV6-4	ASSGQRGAYNEQF
once	TRBJ2-5	TRBV14	ASSISGKQTQY
NA	TRBJ1-4	TRBV5-4	ASSWGAVATNEKLF
NA	TRBJ2-7	TRBV7-2	ASRDRAGGPFEQY
NA	TRBJ1-5	TRBV19	ASRGGGSNQPQH
NA	TRBJ2-7	TRBV2	ASSVDRGGNEQY
NA	TRBJ1-4	TRBV18	ASSYATGSNEKLF
NA	TRBJ1-5	TRBV6-6	ASSSKGVWQPQH
NA	TRBJ2-1	TRBV7-9	ASSFPGQGSNEQF
NA	TRBJ1-2	TRBV6-1	ASSAGDRGKWAYGYT
NA	TRBJ2-1	TRBV24-1	ATSDLGFLADEQF
NA	TRBJ2-1	TRBV28	ASSLLVAGDYGNEQF
NA	TRBJ2-1	TRBV2	ASSFERQYNEQF
NA	TRBJ1-2	TRBV20-1	SASAGTGGLNYGYT
NA	TRBJ1-3	TRBV30	AWSKGLTGNTIY
few	TRBJ1-1	TRBV3-1/TRBV3-2	ASSQEAPNTEAF
NA	TRBJ2-6	TRBV10-3	AISEGTGHSGANVLT
NA	TRBJ1-3	TRBV15	ATSRIKGNTIY
NA	TRBJ2-7	TRBV3-1/TRBV3-2	ASSQGLAGGEQY
NA	TRBJ1-1	TRBV14	ASSQKGQGPYEAF
NA	TRBJ1-2	TRBV12-3/TRBV12-4	ASSPAHNYGYT
NA	TRBJ2-3	TRBV7-9	ASSPLASSTDTQY